The clone carrying this T cell receptor beta chain is medium-sized in the sample. The antigen is not known. The data originate from a study of metastatic and nonmetastatic thyroid tumors. Study at large: Thyroid patients, malignant and benign, had repertoires compared across blood and tumor or nodule tissue.

The germline gives CDR1 LNHDA, CDR2 SQIVND (reference sequence). Trimming cost V 4 bases and J 7 bases; bases outside gene matches: 6. CDR3 size: 14 residues. TCRdb re-analyzed the PCR reads using MiXCR. The table has roughly 29,000 clones, less than 25% seen once; the top ten hold 2.4%. Regarding the study as a whole: As reported, TCR beta diversity in blood and tumor was significantly higher in malignant thyroid tumors than in benign nodules.

All patients were untreated before thyroid surgery. What was sequenced was blood. The chain uses TRBV19 and TRBJ1-3, with 8 bases aligning to TRBD1. The sequence came from a female donor with papillary thyroid cancer or a benign thyroid nodule (not recorded which). Some clones in this sample may be carry-over from other donors' samples. This chain's CDR3 is CASSRTGSGNTIYF. DNA of the CDR3: TGTGCCAGTAGTAGGACAGGGAGTGGGAACACCATATATTTT. Full variable domain (outside the CDR3, taken from reference TRBV19 and TRBJ1-3): DGGITQSPKYLFRKEGQNVTLSCEQNLNHDAMYWYRQDPGQGLRLIYYSQIVNDFQKGDIAEGYSVSREKKESFPLTVTSAQKNPTAFYLCASSRTGSGNTIYFGEGSWLTVV.